Below are 22 T cell receptor beta chains sequenced from a single sample in a study of T-cell memory formation after mild COVID-19. TCRdb analysed the 5' RACE reads with MiXCR anew, one entry per CDR3 protein. The sample lists 110,000 to 150,000 distinct CDR3 sequences; 11% to 15% were seen once. Input material: PBMCs or a T cell subset sorted from them (not recorded which). These receptors were obtained from an adult woman who had mild COVID-19 (a few samples of this study predate the infection). Cell type and time point are not known.

The chain uses TRBV19 and TRBJ2-1, with D hard to call. Looked up from germline, CDR1 is LNHDA and CDR2 is SQIVND (reference sequence). Trimming stripped 3 bases from V and 9 bases from J, with 9 bases between. The CDR3 loop spans 12 amino acids. CDR3 coding DNA: TGTGCCAGTAGTATGGGTACTGGTGAGCAGTTCTTC. It specifies CASSMGTGEQFF. Using reference TRBV19 and TRBJ2-1 for the parts outside the CDR3, the full variable domain is DGGITQSPKYLFRKEGQNVTLSCEQNLNHDAMYWYRQDPGQGLRLIYYSQIVNDFQKGDIAEGYSVSREKKESFPLTVTSAQKNPTAFYLCASSMGTGEQFFGPGTRLTVL.

This clonotype was counted only a few times. The chain combines TRBV12-3 or TRBV12-4 with TRBJ2-7; TRBD2 matches at 11 bases. This CDR3 has 13 amino acids. V was clipped by 5 bases and J by 5 bases; unmatched bases: 2. The CDR3 region has the DNA TGTGCCAGCAGTCAACTAGCGGGAGACGAGCAGTACTTC. As protein: CASSQLAGDEQYF.

This clonotype was detected only a few times. DNA for the CDR3: TGTGCCAGCAGTTTGACTAGCGGGAGGGCCTTCCCCCTCGAGCAGTACTTC. The encoded protein is CASSLTSGRAFPLEQYF. This chain links TRBV27 with TRBJ2-7; 14 bases match TRBD2. With 3 bases clipped from V and 6 bases from J, the junction kept 10 bases outside the gene matches. In germline, CDR1 is MNHEY, CDR2 SMNVEV (reference sequence). The CDR3 is made up of 17 amino acids.

The rearrangement links TRBV27 to TRBJ2-1; 10 bases map to TRBD2. The junction had 6 bases not matched to a gene; V was cut back by 2 bases and J by 8 bases. Germline V gene lookup returns CDR1 MNHEY and CDR2 SMNVEV (reference sequence). The CDR3 length is 15 residues. This chain's CDR3 is CASSLSGRGFDEQFF. In nucleotides, the CDR3 is TGTGCCAGCAGTTTAAGCGGGAGGGGCTTTGATGAGCAGTTCTTC.

The chain employs TRBV3-1 and TRBJ2-5; TRBD1 is a possible D gene (6 bases). Germline V gene data show CDR1 as LGHDT and CDR2 as YNNKEL (reference sequence). Trimming took 3 bases from V and 0 from J, leaving 11 bases between them. This CDR3 comprises 15 residues. The CDR3 here is CASSQEQGYQETQYF. In nucleotides, the CDR3 is TGTGCCAGCAGCCAGGAACAGGGATACCAAGAGACCCAGTACTTC.

The chain combines TRBV7-9 with TRBJ1-2, with a tentative D call TRBD1 (5 bases). CDR1 and CDR2 from the germline V gene are SEHNR and FQNEAQ (reference sequence). There are 13 residues in the CDR3. V was cut by 4 bases and J by 8 bases, with 14 bases left in between. Here the CDR3 reads CASSSDVQGGYTF. The CDR3 coding sequence is TGTGCCAGCAGCTCAGACGTCCAGGGAGGCTACACCTTC.

This clonotype occurred a few times. CDR3 nucleotides: TGTGCCAGCAGTTCTGACAGGGGGAGTCTACTTCTCTATGGCTACACCTTC. Residues: CASSSDRGSLLLYGYTF. The J gene is TRBJ1-2, the V gene TRBV12-3 or TRBV12-4; 9 bases match TRBD1. The CDR3 totals 17 residues. With V trimmed by 4 bases and J by 4 bases, 13 bases remained unmatched.

The rearrangement links TRBV6-4 to TRBJ2-1; TRBD2 matches 8 bases. CDR3 length: 16 residues. The ends lost 0 bases at V and 3 bases at J; junction bases unmatched: 4. Germline V gene data show CDR1 as MRHNA and CDR2 as SNTAGT. The CDR3 DNA follows: TGTGCCAGCAGTGACTCAACTAGCGGAGACTACAATGAGCAGTTCTTC. It is translated as CASSDSTSGDYNEQFF.

This clonotype turned up a few times. The chain carries TRBV20-1 and TRBJ1-1, with a possible D match to TRBD1 (6 bases). Germline CDR1 and CDR2: DFQATT and SNEGSKA (reference sequence). Deletions cut 6 bases from V and 3 bases from J, with 14 bases between. The CDR3 is 13 residues long. CDR3 loop: CSAPGASDTEAFF. The CDR3, as DNA: TGCAGTGCCCCAGGGGCCTCGGACACTGAAGCTTTCTTT.

The chain uses TRBV12-3 or TRBV12-4 and TRBJ2-2, with 11 bases aligning to TRBD1. The trim removed 5 bases at V and 5 bases at J, leaving 4 bases unmatched. CDR3 length: 15 amino acids. CDR3 residues: CASSAGTGGTGELFF. The CDR3 DNA reads TGTGCCAGCAGTGCCGGGACAGGGGGAACCGGGGAGCTGTTTTTT.

This clonotype has just a few counts. CDR3 loop: CASSPLETRGDYGYTF. The CDR3 DNA is TGTGCCAGCAGCCCCTTGGAGACCAGAGGGGACTATGGCTACACCTTC. The chain carries TRBV7-9 and TRBJ1-2; D might be TRBD1 (5 bases). The CDR3 covers 16 residues. Trimming removed 5 bases from V and 3 bases from J, with 19 bases in between. CDR1 SEHNR and CDR2 FQNEAQ come from the germline V gene (reference sequence). The entire variable domain, with the rest obtained from reference TRBV7-9 and TRBJ1-2, is as follows: DTGVSQNPRHKITKRGQNVTFRCDPISEHNRLYWYRQTLGQGPEFLTYFQNEAQLEKSRLLSDRFSAERPKGSFSTLEIQRTEQGDSAMYLCASSPLETRGDYGYTFGSGTRLTVV.

This clonotype was recorded a few times. V usage is TRBV12-3 or TRBV12-4 and J usage is TRBJ2-2; the D is unclear. Trimming cost V 3 bases and J 7 bases, with 15 bases left between them. The CDR3 is 15 amino acids. The CDR3 sequence: CASSFWAQYSGELFF. The CDR3 DNA reads as TGTGCCAGCAGTTTCTGGGCGCAGTATAGCGGGGAGCTGTTTTTT.

The chain combines TRBV9 with TRBJ1-1; D remains ambiguous. Trimming pared 0 bases from V and 0 bases from J, leaving 9 bases between. The CDR3 spans 15 residues. CDR1 is SGDLS, CDR2 YYNGEE, per germline. In DNA, the CDR3 is TGTGCCAGCAGCGTAGAGTCAAATATGAACACTGAAGCTTTCTTT. This sequence encodes CASSVESNMNTEAFF.

The table lists this clonotype with a few counts. The V call is TRBV6-4, the J call TRBJ2-2; TRBD1 might be the D (6 bases). This CDR3 has 16 residues. Germline V gene lookup returns CDR1 MRHNA and CDR2 SNTAGT. V was cut by 4 bases and J by 0 bases, with 12 bases left in between. CDR3 in amino acids: CASSVAQGANTGELFF. CDR3 in DNA: TGTGCCAGCAGTGTTGCACAGGGCGCGAACACCGGGGAGCTGTTTTTT.

This clonotype came up many times. The rearrangement uses TRBV5-1 and TRBJ2-7; TRBD1 matches 8 bases. V shed 4 bases and J 5 bases; nucleotides not matched to a gene: 8. The CDR3 has 14 amino acids. The germline gives CDR1 SGHRS, CDR2 YFSETQ. CDR3: CASSSAGQGHEQYF. As DNA, the CDR3 is TGCGCCAGCAGCAGCGCTGGACAGGGCCACGAGCAGTACTTC.

This clonotype came up a few times. V usage is TRBV24-1 and J usage is TRBJ2-1; 8 bases line up with TRBD2. V shed 4 bases and J 4 bases; nucleotides not matched to a gene: 8. Germline CDR1 KGHDR, CDR2 SFDVKD. The CDR3 totals 16 residues. The chain's CDR3 is CATSDHATGGYNEQFF. The DNA for the CDR3 is TGTGCCACCAGTGACCATGCAACGGGAGGGTACAATGAGCAGTTCTTC.

The V gene is TRBV7-9, the J gene TRBJ2-2, with 9 nucleotides matching TRBD1. The CDR3 consists of 15 residues. Germline-derived CDR1 and CDR2 are SEHNR and FQNEAQ (reference sequence). V was clipped by 5 bases and J by 5 bases; unmatched bases: 6. The CDR3 loop is CASSGGTGRTGELFF. The CDR3 nucleotides read TGTGCCAGCAGCGGAGGGACAGGGCGTACCGGGGAGCTGTTTTTT.

This clonotype has only a few counts. The chain employs TRBV13 and TRBJ2-1; 9 bases map to TRBD1. V shed 0 bases and J 5 bases; nucleotides not matched to a gene: 2. The germline gives CDR1 PRHDT, CDR2 FYEKMQ (reference sequence). This CDR3 has 15 residues. The CDR3 protein is CASSLGGTGNNEQFF. The CDR3 nucleotides read TGTGCCAGCAGCTTAGGAGGGACAGGGAACAATGAGCAGTTCTTC.

This clonotype showed up just a few times. V and J are TRBV7-9 and TRBJ2-3; D might be TRBD2 (5 bases). CDR1 and CDR2 (germline): SEHNR, FQNEAQ (reference sequence). The CDR3 sequence is 13 residues long. V shed 8 bases and J shed 1 base, with 10 bases lying between them. CDR3 in amino acids: CASGHGGTDTQYF. DNA of the CDR3: TGTGCCAGCGGTCACGGGGGCACAGATACGCAGTATTTT.

This chain uses TRBV5-1 with TRBJ1-1; D is unclear. The CDR3 length is 11 residues. The V gene's germline CDR1 is SGHRS and CDR2 YFSETQ. Trimming shortened V by 4 bases and J by 8 bases, and 9 bases separated the two germline ends. CDR3 residues: CASSRYVEAFF. The CDR3 DNA is TGCGCCAGCAGCCGCTATGTAGAAGCTTTCTTT.

The chain combines TRBV7-9 with TRBJ2-1; TRBD2 agrees at 14 bases. V lost 4 bases, J lost 7 bases, and 12 bases stayed unmatched. CDR3 size: 18 residues. From germline, CDR1 is SEHNR and CDR2 FQNEAQ (reference sequence). This chain's CDR3 is CASSSPLTSGRVSNEQFF. CDR3 DNA sequence: TGTGCCAGCAGCTCACCGTTGACTAGCGGGAGGGTATCGAATGAGCAGTTCTTC.

This clonotype was counted only a few times. The chain uses TRBV24-1 and TRBJ1-5; no firm D call. CDR1 is KGHDR and CDR2 is SFDVKD in the germline V gene. The CDR3 totals 13 residues. The V end lost 2 bases, the J end lost 11 bases, and 12 bases lay between the germline ends. CDR3 amino acids: CATSDSLGGAQHF. Here the CDR3 DNA reads TGTGCCACCAGTGATTCTCTGGGTGGGGCCCAGCATTTT.